This TCR beta chain was observed in a study of T-cell memory formation after mild COVID-19. cDNA libraries for TCR alpha and TCR beta, carrying sample barcodes and UMIs, came from 5'RACE with constant-segment primers. TCRdb processed the 5' RACE reads anew with MiXCR; each CDR3 protein has one entry. This sample yields about 470,000 distinct CDR3 sequences, of which around 25% are seen a single time; around 13% belongs to the top ten. Losses at the gene ends were 6 bases for V and 3 bases for J; bases not matched to a gene: 5. This CDR3 spans 13 amino acids. There are many counts of this clonotype. The TCR comes from an adult woman who had mild COVID-19 (a few samples of this study predate the infection). Cell type and time point are not known. The chain recombines TRBV12-3 or TRBV12-4 with TRBJ2-7, with 7 bases aligning to TRBD1. The source material was PBMCs or a T cell subset sorted from them (not recorded which). CDR3 coding DNA: TGTGCCAGCAGCACCGGGACAGTCTACGAGCAGTACTTC. This gives the protein CASSTGTVYEQYF.